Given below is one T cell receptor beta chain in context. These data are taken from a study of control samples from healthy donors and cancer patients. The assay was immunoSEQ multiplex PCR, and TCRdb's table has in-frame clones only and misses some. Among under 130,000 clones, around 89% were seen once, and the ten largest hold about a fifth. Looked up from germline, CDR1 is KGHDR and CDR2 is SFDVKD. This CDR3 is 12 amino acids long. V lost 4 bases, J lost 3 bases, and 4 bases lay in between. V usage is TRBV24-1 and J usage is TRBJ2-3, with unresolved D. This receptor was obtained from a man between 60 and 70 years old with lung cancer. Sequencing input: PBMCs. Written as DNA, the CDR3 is TGTGCCACCAGTGACGATACAGATACGCAGTATTTT. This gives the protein CATSDDTDTQYF.